These 26 T cell receptor beta chains were all obtained from the same sample, sequenced in a study of T cell repertoires in cytomegalovirus infection. TCRdb ran MiXCR on the reads and lists one entry per CDR3 protein. The data hold some 390,000 distinct CDR3 sequences, with roughly 20% observed a single time. Sequencing input: PBMCs. Every receptor here comes from a human donor in good health (CMV status not recorded). Some clones in this sample may be carry-over from other donors' samples.

This clonotype has a handful of counts. The chain uses TRBV19 and TRBJ1-1, with 7 nucleotides matching TRBD1. After removal of 3 bases from V and 0 bases from J, the junction contained 7 bases not matched to a gene. There are 16 residues in the CDR3. Germline assignment: CDR1 LNHDA and CDR2 SQIVND (reference sequence). In DNA, the CDR3 is TGTGCCAGTAGTATTCGACAGGGTGGAATGAACACTGAAGCTTTCTTT. It is translated as CASSIRQGGMNTEAFF.

This clonotype was found a few times. The chain joins TRBV27 to TRBJ2-5; D is perhaps TRBD1 (6 bases). This CDR3 is built from 14 residues. CDR1 is MNHEY and CDR2 is SMNVEV in the germline V gene (reference sequence). The V end was cut by 4 bases, the J end by 4 bases, with 13 bases between. CDR3 sequence reads: CASSSRQERETQYF. The CDR3 DNA reads TGTGCCAGCAGTTCGCGACAGGAGAGAGAGACCCAGTACTTC.

This clonotype was recorded at least ten times. The V and J genes are TRBV7-2 and TRBJ1-5; D unclear. The germline V gene encodes CDR1 SGHTA and CDR2 FQGNSA. The CDR3 runs to 14 residues. Deletions cut 2 bases from V and 4 bases from J, with 9 bases between. In DNA form, the CDR3 reads TGTGCCAGCAGCTTATTGGGAAATAATCAGCCCCAGCATTTT. Its translation is CASSLLGNNQPQHF.

V is TRBV7-9 and J is TRBJ2-7; D is perhaps TRBD2 (5 bases). This CDR3 is built from 16 residues. Germline V gene sequence: CDR1 SEHNR, CDR2 FQNEAQ (reference sequence). The V gene lost 1 base and the J gene lost 1 base, with 14 bases spanning the gap. For the CDR3, the DNA is TGTGCCAGCAGCTTAGGAGTAGGACTCCATTCCTACGAGCAGTACTTC. Translated: CASSLGVGLHSYEQYF.

At least ten counts were recorded for this clonotype. The chain employs TRBV4-3 and TRBJ1-2, with unresolved D. In germline, CDR1 is LGHNA, CDR2 YSLEER. V was clipped by 1 base and J by 2 bases, with 8 bases between them. This CDR3 comprises 14 residues. The CDR3, as DNA: TGCGCCAGCAGCCAAGGAACGCTAAACTATGGCTACACCTTC. Protein: CASSQGTLNYGYTF.

This clonotype was detected a few times. V gene TRBV7-9 combines with J gene TRBJ2-7, with 8 bases that match TRBD2. The germline V gene has CDR1 SEHNR and CDR2 FQNEAQ (reference sequence). Germline trimming cut 5 bases from V and 6 bases from J; bases unmatched to any gene: 9. The CDR3 sequence is 14 residues long. The CDR3 reads CASSRAGVPPEQYF. The CDR3 DNA follows: TGTGCCAGCAGCCGAGCGGGAGTACCTCCCGAGCAGTACTTC.

Notes on this clonotype: This may be a read error, as it is one base from a much larger clone. V is TRBV7-4 and J is TRBJ1-1; D might be TRBD1 (5 bases). The CDR3 runs to 15 residues. Germline values: CDR1 SGHVT, CDR2 SQSDAQ. Deletions cut 7 bases from V and 0 bases from J, with 15 bases between. For the CDR3, the DNA is TGTGCCAGCAACTCCAGCGGGGGGATGAACACTGAAGCTTTCTTT. Amino acid sequence: CASNSSGGMNTEAFF.

This clonotype appeared many times. The rearrangement links TRBV14 to TRBJ1-2; 7 bases are a match to TRBD1. CDR3 size: 13 residues. CDR1 and CDR2 from the germline V gene are SGHDN and FVKESK. V was clipped by 5 bases and J by 8 bases; unmatched bases: 8. In DNA form, the CDR3 reads TGTGCCAGCAGCGCCACGACAGGGTACGGCTACACCTTC. This codes for CASSATTGYGYTF.

The chain joins TRBV28 to TRBJ1-1; D might be TRBD1 (6 bases). Germline assignment: CDR1 MDHEN and CDR2 SYDVKM. The CDR3 spans 14 residues. Trimming pared 6 bases from V and 1 base from J, leaving 12 bases between. The CDR3 sequence: CASSPPDRNTEAFF. As DNA, the CDR3 is TGTGCCAGCAGCCCTCCGGACAGGAACACTGAAGCTTTCTTT.

The chain links TRBV5-4 to TRBJ1-6, with D perhaps TRBD1 (6 bases). Germline assignment: CDR1 SGHNT and CDR2 YYREEE (reference sequence). Trimming stripped 4 bases from V and 7 bases from J, with 18 bases between. This CDR3 is built from 16 residues. DNA for the CDR3: TGTGCCAGCAGCGGAGGGGGGCCCAGGAAAAATTCACCCCTCCACTTT. Translation: CASSGGGPRKNSPLHF.

Many counts were recorded for this clonotype. V gene TRBV12-3 or TRBV12-4 combines with J gene TRBJ1-5; D ambiguous. Trimming removed 2 bases at V and 4 bases at J, with 9 bases between. The CDR3 has 14 amino acids. CDR3 loop: CASSLSWGNQPQHF. CDR3 nucleotides: TGTGCCAGCAGTTTATCGTGGGGAAATCAGCCCCAGCATTTT.

This clonotype has a count of ten or more. This chain joins TRBV18 and TRBJ2-1; D ambiguous. Germline CDR1 reads KGHSH; CDR2 reads LQKENI. V lost 3 bases to trimming and J lost 6 bases, with 9 bases between them. This CDR3 has 13 amino acids. CDR3 in amino acids: CASSPLVSNEQFF. CDR3 coding DNA: TGTGCCAGCTCACCCCTGGTTAGCAATGAGCAGTTCTTC.

The chain joins TRBV20-1 to TRBJ2-7; 8 nucleotides match TRBD1. Germline assignment: CDR1 DFQATT and CDR2 SNEGSKA (reference sequence). The V segment lost 2 bases and the J segment 10 bases; nucleotides outside the gene matches: 10. CDR3 length equals 13 residues. Here the CDR3 reads CSARTGGYEIQYF. The CDR3 DNA is TGCAGTGCTAGAACAGGGGGATATGAGATTCAGTACTTC.

The chain uses TRBV5-1 and TRBJ1-1; possibly TRBD1 for D (5 bases). CDR3 length: 15 residues. Germline values: CDR1 SGHRS, CDR2 YFSETQ. The V and J ends lost 5 bases and 2 bases respectively, with 16 bases between them. CDR3 region: CASSSTGTGNTEAFF. In nucleotides, the CDR3 is TGCGCCAGCAGTTCCACAGGAACTGGAAACACTGAAGCTTTCTTT. Together with reference TRBV5-1 and TRBJ1-1, the CDR3 gives the full variable domain: KAGVTQTPRYLIKTRGQQVTLSCSPISGHRSVSWYQQTPGQGLQFLFEYFSETQRNKGNFPGRFSGRQFSNSRSEMNVSTLELGDSALYLCASSSTGTGNTEAFFGQGTRLTVV.

The V gene is TRBV19, the J gene TRBJ1-5; no definite D call. V lost 6 bases and J 6 bases, leaving 21 bases between the germline ends. Germline assignment: CDR1 LNHDA and CDR2 SQIVND (reference sequence). This CDR3 has 16 amino acids. The CDR3 is CASRRGMRQASQPQHF. In DNA form, the CDR3 reads TGTGCCAGTAGGAGAGGGATGAGGCAGGCATCTCAGCCCCAGCATTTT.

This clonotype turned up a few times. This chain links TRBV20-1 with TRBJ2-5, with D possibly being TRBD2 (5 bases). Germline V lookup: CDR1 DFQATT, CDR2 SNEGSKA (reference sequence). The CDR3 sequence is 14 residues long. Trimming shortened V by 0 bases and J by 7 bases, and 15 bases separated the two germline ends. CDR3 in DNA: TGCAGTGCTAGAGATAGGGCTAGCTGGCGGACCCAGTACTTC. Protein: CSARDRASWRTQYF.

This clonotype was counted a few times. The chain uses TRBV20-1 and TRBJ2-7; 11 bases fit TRBD2. The CDR3 spans 14 residues. Germline CDR1 DFQATT, CDR2 SNEGSKA (reference sequence). With V trimmed by 5 bases and J by 3 bases, 6 bases remained unmatched. The CDR3 reads CSAPTSGGHYEQYF. Written as DNA, the CDR3 is TGCAGTGCTCCCACTAGCGGGGGACACTACGAGCAGTACTTC.

This clonotype was counted at least ten times. The chain joins TRBV7-2 to TRBJ2-7; 12 bases are shared with TRBD1. The CDR3 has 15 amino acids. V dropped 4 bases and J dropped 3; count of bases not matched to a gene: 4. Germline V gives CDR1 SGHTA, CDR2 FQGNSA. DNA of the CDR3: TGTGCCAGCAGCTGGGGGGACAGGGGGCTCTACGAGCAGTACTTC. Translated: CASSWGDRGLYEQYF.

This clonotype has at least ten counts. The rearrangement joins TRBV7-2 to TRBJ1-6; D remains ambiguous. This CDR3 contains 13 residues. Germline V gene data show CDR1 as SGHTA and CDR2 as FQGNSA. The V and J ends lost 5 bases and 9 bases respectively, with 11 bases between them. The CDR3 sequence is CASSPEGSSPLHF. The CDR3 coding sequence is TGTGCCAGCAGCCCTGAGGGAAGTTCACCCCTCCACTTT.

A few counts support this clonotype. The chain couples TRBV7-2 to TRBJ1-5; D unclear. This CDR3 has 13 amino acids. Trimming removed 4 bases at V and 7 bases at J, with 11 bases between. Germline lookup yields CDR1 SGHTA and CDR2 FQGNSA. CDR3 sequence reads: CASSSEPGQPQHF. DNA for the CDR3: TGTGCCAGCAGCTCCGAGCCCGGGCAGCCCCAGCATTTT.

This clonotype was seen only a few times. CDR3 nucleotide sequence: TGTGCCAGCAGCCCAGAAAAGGGACATTCCTTGAGTTTTGAAGCTTTCTTT. Translating it yields CASSPEKGHSLSFEAFF. The V call is TRBV14, the J call TRBJ1-1; weak D call: TRBD1 (6 bases). CDR1 is SGHDN, CDR2 FVKESK, per germline. The germline V and J ends were trimmed by 4 bases and 7 bases, with 25 bases remaining between them. The CDR3 totals 17 residues.

This clonotype came up many times. V gene TRBV10-3 combines with J gene TRBJ1-2; D possibly corresponds to TRBD1 (5 bases). CDR3 size: 14 residues. CDR1 is ENHRY and CDR2 is SYGVKD in the germline V gene. Between the trimmed V and J ends, which lost 0 bases and 4 bases, there was a span of 9 bases. CDR3 protein: CAISESGGVYGYTF. The CDR3 nucleotides are TGTGCCATCAGTGAGTCGGGGGGTGTCTATGGCTACACCTTC.

The chain employs TRBV6-1 and TRBJ2-4; no definite D call. This CDR3 region has 18 residues. Trimming took off 1 base at V and 2 bases at J, with 18 bases between the two ends. Germline V gene sequence: CDR1 MNHNS, CDR2 SASEGT. The CDR3 sequence: CASSEGPPIRVSKNIQYF. CDR3 coding DNA: TGTGCCAGCAGTGAAGGGCCCCCGATCCGGGTATCCAAAAACATTCAGTACTTC.

The chain has TRBV7-2 and TRBJ2-7, with 7 bases lining up with TRBD2. Germline CDR1 and CDR2: SGHTA and FQGNSA. The junction had 5 bases not matched to a gene; V was cut back by 1 base and J by 5 bases. CDR3 length equals 14 residues. The CDR3 DNA reads as TGTGCCAGCAGCTTAGTGGGGGGGATCCACGAGCAGTACTTC. Translation: CASSLVGGIHEQYF.

This CDR3 is CSVGGNYGYTF. CDR3 sequence (DNA): TGCAGCGTCGGGGGAAACTATGGCTACACCTTC. The chain combines TRBV29-1 with TRBJ1-2, with D possibly being TRBD1 (5 bases). V was pared by 6 bases and J by 2 bases, with 7 bases between. Germline-derived CDR1 and CDR2 are SQVTM and ANQGSEA. The CDR3 runs to 11 residues.

There are many counts of this clonotype. The chain has TRBV12-3 or TRBV12-4 and TRBJ1-6; D gene uncertain. The CDR3 has 14 residues. Trimming stripped 10 bases from V and 0 bases from J, with 10 bases between. CDR3 coding DNA: TGTGCCACCACTCGGAGCTCCTATAATTCACCCCTCCACTTT. Translated, it gives CATTRSSYNSPLHF.